This TCR beta chain was captured by sequencing in a study of shared clonotypes between healthy human individuals. Data came from immunoSEQ multiplex PCR; TCRdb stores just in-frame clones and leaves some out. The top ten clones hold over 9.5% of a sample with about 340,000 clones, 73% of them seen once. Whole-study findings and limits: Collection of samples was limited to blood; tissue repertoires likely differ.

This clone was observed once. Its antigen is as yet unknown. This CDR3 region has 11 residues. The V and J ends lost 3 bases and 6 bases respectively, with 7 bases between them. CDR1 and CDR2 (germline): SGHNT, YYREEE (reference sequence). The sequence was collected from a man aged 25 to 40 in good health. The genes are TRBV5-4 and TRBJ2-7; D gene ambiguous. Sequenced: memory CD4+ T cells sorted from blood. Noted subset: CD45RA-negative fraction. CDR3 sequence reads: CASSSLGEQYF. The CDR3 nucleotides read TGTGCCAGCAGCTCCCTGGGCGAGCAGTACTTC. Filled out from reference TRBV5-4 and TRBJ2-7, the complete variable domain reads ETGVTQSPTHLIKTRGQQVTLRCSSQSGHNTVSWYQQALGQGPQFIFQYYREEENGRGNFPPRFSGLQFPNYSSELNVNALELDDSALYLCASSSLGEQYFGPGTRLTVT.